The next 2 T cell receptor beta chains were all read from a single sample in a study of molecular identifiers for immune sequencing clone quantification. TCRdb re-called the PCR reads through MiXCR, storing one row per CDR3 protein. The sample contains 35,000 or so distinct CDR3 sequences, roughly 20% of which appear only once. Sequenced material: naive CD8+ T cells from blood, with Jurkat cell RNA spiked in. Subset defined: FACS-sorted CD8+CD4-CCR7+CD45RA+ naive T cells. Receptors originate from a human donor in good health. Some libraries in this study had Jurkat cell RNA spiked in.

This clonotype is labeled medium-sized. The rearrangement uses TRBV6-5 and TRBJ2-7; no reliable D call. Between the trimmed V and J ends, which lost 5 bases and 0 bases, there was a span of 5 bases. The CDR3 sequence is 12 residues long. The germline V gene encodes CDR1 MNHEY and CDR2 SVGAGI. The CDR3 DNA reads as TGTGCCAGCAGTCTCGACTCCTACGAGCAGTACTTC. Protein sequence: CASSLDSYEQYF.

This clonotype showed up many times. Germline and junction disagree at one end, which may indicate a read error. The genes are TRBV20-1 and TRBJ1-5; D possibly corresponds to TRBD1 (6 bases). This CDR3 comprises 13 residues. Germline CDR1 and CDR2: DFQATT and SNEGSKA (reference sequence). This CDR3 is CSARDRSYQPQHF. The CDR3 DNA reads TGCAGTGCTCGAGACAGGTCATATCAGCCCCAGCATTTT.